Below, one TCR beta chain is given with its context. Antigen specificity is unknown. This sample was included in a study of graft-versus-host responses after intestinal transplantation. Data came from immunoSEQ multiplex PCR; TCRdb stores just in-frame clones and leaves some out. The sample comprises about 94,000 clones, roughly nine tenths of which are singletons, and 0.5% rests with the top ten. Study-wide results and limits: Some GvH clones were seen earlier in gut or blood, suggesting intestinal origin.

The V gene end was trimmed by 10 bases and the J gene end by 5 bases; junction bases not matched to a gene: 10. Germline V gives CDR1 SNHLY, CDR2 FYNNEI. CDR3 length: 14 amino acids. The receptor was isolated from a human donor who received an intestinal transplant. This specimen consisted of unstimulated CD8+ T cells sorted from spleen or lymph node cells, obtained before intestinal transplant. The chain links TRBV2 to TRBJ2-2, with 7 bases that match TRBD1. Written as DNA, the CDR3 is TGTGCCACCGACAGGGAAGTCAGGACCGGGGAGCTGTTTTTT. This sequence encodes CATDREVRTGELFF.